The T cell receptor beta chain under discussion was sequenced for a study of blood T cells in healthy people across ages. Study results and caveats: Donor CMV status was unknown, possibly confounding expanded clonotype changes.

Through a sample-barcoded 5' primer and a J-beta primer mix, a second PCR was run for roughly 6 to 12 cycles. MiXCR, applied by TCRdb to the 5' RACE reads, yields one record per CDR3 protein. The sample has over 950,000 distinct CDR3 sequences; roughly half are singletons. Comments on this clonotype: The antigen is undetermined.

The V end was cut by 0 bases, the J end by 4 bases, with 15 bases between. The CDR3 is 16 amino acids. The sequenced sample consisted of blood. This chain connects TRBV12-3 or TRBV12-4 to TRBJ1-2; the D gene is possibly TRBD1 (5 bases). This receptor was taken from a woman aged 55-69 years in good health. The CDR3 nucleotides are TGTGCCAGCAGTTTAGCCCCAGGGTATGAGTCCTATGGCTACACCTTC. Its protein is CASSLAPGYESYGYTF.